These 21 T cell receptor beta chains were sequenced from one sample in a study of CD8+CD57+ T cells in acquired aplastic anemia. Those patients picked for sequencing had displayed CD8+CD57+ cell expansion on flow cytometry. Genomic DNA constituted the template upon which TCR beta VDJ and CDR3 profiling was performed. TCRdb reprocessed the reads via MiXCR and lists one record per CDR3 protein. Here the sample spans some 180,000 distinct CDR3 sequences, about half being singletons. The specimen sequenced was sorted CD4+, CD8+, or CD8+CD57+ T cells (not recorded which) from PBMCs. Source of these receptors: a human donor with aplastic anemia.

The chain links TRBV29-1 to TRBJ1-6, with TRBD1 identical over 9 bases. Losses at the gene ends were 6 bases for V and 17 bases for J; bases not matched to a gene: 11. The germline gives CDR1 SQVTM, CDR2 ANQGSEA. This CDR3 comprises 12 residues. CDR3 region: CSVDPGQGTIHF. Here the CDR3 DNA reads TGCAGCGTCGACCCGGGACAGGGTACGATCCACTTT.

There are many counts of this clonotype. This chain connects TRBV29-1 to TRBJ2-7; D is perhaps TRBD2 (6 bases). Germline V gene sequence: CDR1 SQVTM, CDR2 ANQGSEA. The V end lost 4 bases, the J end lost 5 bases, and 18 bases lay between the germline ends. The CDR3 covers 14 residues. CDR3 DNA sequence: TGCAGCGTTGTTCTGGGGGGACGCCTGAACGAGCAGTACTTC. Residues: CSVVLGGRLNEQYF.

This clonotype was counted at least ten times. This chain links TRBV5-1 with TRBJ1-4; maybe TRBD1 (6 bases). Germline assignment: CDR1 SGHRS and CDR2 YFSETQ. The CDR3 runs 14 residues. Trimming took off 1 base at V and 8 bases at J, with 12 bases between the two ends. CDR3 DNA sequence: TGCGCCAGCAGCTTGACAGGGAGTCACGAAAAACTGTTTTTT. Protein: CASSLTGSHEKLFF.

As concerns this clonotype: Because it lacks the conserved phenylalanine or tryptophan at the end, this CDR3 is likely a read error. The chain combines TRBV5-1 with TRBJ1-1, with unresolved D. This CDR3 region has 14 residues. CDR1 is SGHRS, CDR2 YFSETQ, per germline. V was trimmed by 3 bases and J by 2 bases, leaving 11 bases between them. The CDR3 region has the DNA TGCGCCAGCAGCTCCCTACAGTCAAACACTGAAGCTTTCCTT. Translating it yields CASSSLQSNTEAFL.

V and J are TRBV4-1 and TRBJ1-2, with D perhaps TRBD1 (5 bases). The CDR3 is 16 residues long. Trimming took off 0 bases at V and 3 bases at J, with 14 bases between the two ends. CDR1 is MGHRA and CDR2 is YSYEKL in the germline V gene. The CDR3 reads CASSQDLRDADYGYTF. CDR3 in DNA: TGCGCCAGCAGCCAAGATCTCCGGGACGCAGACTATGGCTACACCTTC.

This clonotype was seen a few times. This chain links TRBV10-3 with TRBJ2-7, with TRBD2 identical over 10 bases. V lost 7 bases and J lost 2; bases outside the gene matches: 2. CDR1 is ENHRY, CDR2 SYGVKD, per germline. The CDR3 contains 13 residues. The CDR3 sequence is CAITLAGPYEQYF. For the CDR3, the DNA is TGTGCCATCACACTAGCGGGGCCCTACGAGCAGTACTTC.

This sequence joins TRBV5-6 and TRBJ1-2, with D possibly being TRBD1 (5 bases). The CDR3 is 12 residues long. Germline V gives CDR1 SGHDT, CDR2 YYEEEE. Trimming cost V 1 base and J 6 bases, with 7 bases left between them. CDR3 in amino acids: CASSLLGHGYTF. In nucleotides, the CDR3 is TGTGCCAGCAGCTTGTTGGGGCATGGCTACACCTTC.

This clonotype was seen just once. CDR3 sequence reads: CSVKSRQGVVNEQFF. CDR3 nucleotide sequence: TGCAGCGTTAAAAGCCGACAGGGGGTCGTCAATGAGCAGTTCTTC. This rearrangement joins TRBV29-1 to TRBJ2-1; 9 nucleotides align to TRBD1. Germline lookup yields CDR1 SQVTM and CDR2 ANQGSEA. The ends lost 5 bases at V and 6 bases at J; junction bases unmatched: 11. The CDR3 sequence is 15 residues long.

The gene calls are TRBV24-1 and TRBJ2-5, with D maybe TRBD2 (6 bases). Per the germline V gene, CDR1 is KGHDR and CDR2 is SFDVKD. V shed 7 bases and J shed 4 bases, with 24 bases lying between them. The CDR3 extends over 17 amino acids. The DNA for the CDR3 is TGTGCCACCAGAAAGTACCCGGAGGGGTCCAACGGAGAGACCCAGTACTTC. Its translation: CATRKYPEGSNGETQYF.

This clonotype has ten or more counts. The chain combines TRBV19 with TRBJ2-7; maybe TRBD2 (5 bases). There are 16 residues in the CDR3. Per germline, CDR1 LNHDA and CDR2 SQIVND (reference sequence). Trimming left V 5 bases short and J 2 bases short, with 19 bases between. The CDR3: CASSSRKSGAPYEQYF. The CDR3, as DNA: TGTGCCAGTAGTTCCCGAAAAAGCGGTGCCCCCTACGAGCAGTACTTC. The full variable domain, with the rest looked up from reference TRBV19 and TRBJ2-7, is DGGITQSPKYLFRKEGQNVTLSCEQNLNHDAMYWYRQDPGQGLRLIYYSQIVNDFQKGDIAEGYSVSREKKESFPLTVTSAQKNPTAFYLCASSSRKSGAPYEQYFGPGTRLTVT.

This clonotype was recorded many times. The chain uses TRBV7-2 and TRBJ2-7, with D uncertain. This CDR3 has 12 residues. Germline loops: CDR1 SGHTA, CDR2 FQGNSA. The V end was cut by 3 bases, the J end by 4 bases, with 7 bases between. DNA of the CDR3: TGTGCCAGCAGCTTCGACCCATACGAGCAGTACTTC. This encodes CASSFDPYEQYF.

This clonotype was counted many times. This chain connects TRBV7-3 to TRBJ1-2, with a possible D match to TRBD1 (5 bases). The germline gives CDR1 SGHTA, CDR2 FQGTGA. The CDR3 is 12 residues long. With 2 bases removed from V and 13 bases from J, the gap between germline ends came to 14 bases. The CDR3 DNA reads TGTGCCAGCAGCTTACCGCCGACAGTCCTCACCTTC. This encodes CASSLPPTVLTF.

This clonotype was observed many times. This CDR3 is CATSDYRGGGANVLTF. The DNA of the CDR3 is TGTGCCACCAGTGACTACAGGGGAGGTGGGGCCAACGTCCTGACTTTC. This chain links TRBV24-1 with TRBJ2-6, with a possible D match to TRBD1 (7 bases). From germline, CDR1 is KGHDR and CDR2 SFDVKD. Between the trimmed V and J ends, which lost 4 bases and 3 bases, there was a span of 12 bases. The CDR3 is 16 residues long.

This chain links TRBV15 with TRBJ2-3, with 8 bases aligning to TRBD2. Trimming removed 5 bases from V and 4 bases from J; junction bases left unmatched: 14. The CDR3 spans 17 residues. CDR1 and CDR2 from the germline V gene are LNHNV and YYDKDF (reference sequence). This CDR3 reads CATSGPDSGGPPDTQYF. CDR3 sequence (DNA): TGTGCCACCAGCGGCCCTGATTCGGGAGGGCCCCCAGATACGCAGTATTTT.

This clonotype has at least ten counts. The genes are TRBV19 and TRBJ2-3; TRBD1 agrees at 8 bases. V shed 7 bases, J shed 2 bases, and the junction held 8 bases outside the gene matches. Germline V gene sequence: CDR1 LNHDA, CDR2 SQIVND (reference sequence). This CDR3 comprises 15 residues. CDR3 protein: CASTLDRATTDTQYF. The CDR3 DNA follows: TGTGCCAGTACCCTGGACAGGGCCACCACAGATACGCAGTATTTT.

The table lists this clonotype with a count of one. With a much larger clone just one base away, this may be a read error. The DNA is omitted, as the CDR3 cannot be located on it reliably, and the CDR3 follows TCRdb's listing. The rearrangement uses TRBV12-3 or TRBV12-4 and TRBJ1-2; the table calls TRBD1, which could not be checked here. Inclusive of both ends, the CDR3 amounts to 16 amino acids. CDR3 sequence reads: CATLPPLVAGGNGHTF.

Turning to this clonotype: A much bigger clone sits one base away, suggesting this may be a read error. This chain links TRBV6-1 with TRBJ2-3; 10 bases are shared with TRBD2. The CDR3 spans 16 residues. V trimming: 8 bases; J trimming: 4 bases; junction bases outside the gene matches: 12. From germline, CDR1 is MNHNS and CDR2 SASEGT. As DNA, the CDR3 is TGTGCCAGCGGCGAGAAGCGGGGGGGCCCGGCAGATACGCAGTATTTT. Amino acids: CASGEKRGGPADTQYF.

The chain is built from TRBV6-1 and TRBJ1-6; D is possibly TRBD1 (5 bases). V was pared by 5 bases and J by 9 bases, with 20 bases between. From germline, CDR1 is MNHNS and CDR2 SASEGT. CDR3 length equals 16 residues. The CDR3 spells CASSSPGGAVISPLHF. CDR3 DNA sequence: TGTGCCAGCAGTAGCCCCGGCGGGGCGGTTATTTCACCCCTCCACTTT.

This clonotype was detected many times. V usage is TRBV5-1 and J usage is TRBJ2-2; D unresolved. V lost 2 bases, J lost 2 bases, and 7 bases lay in between. This CDR3 is 14 amino acids long. The germline V gene encodes CDR1 SGHRS and CDR2 YFSETQ. CDR3 nucleotide sequence: TGCGCCAGCAGCTTTTCCTTAAACACCGGGGAGCTGTTTTTT. This sequence encodes CASSFSLNTGELFF.

This clonotype was detected many times. The J gene is TRBJ2-1, the V gene TRBV5-1, with 14 bases that match TRBD2. With 4 bases clipped from V and 8 bases from J, the junction kept 5 bases outside the gene matches. The CDR3 totals 15 residues. CDR1 and CDR2 from the germline V gene are SGHRS and YFSETQ. CDR3 in DNA: TGCGCCAGCAGCAAAGGGACTAGCGGGGGTCATGAGCAGTTCTTC. It yields the protein CASSKGTSGGHEQFF.

This clonotype was seen at least ten times. V and J are TRBV5-1 and TRBJ1-6, with a possible D match to TRBD1 (5 bases). Deletions cut 4 bases from V and 10 bases from J, with 12 bases between. The germline V gene has CDR1 SGHRS and CDR2 YFSETQ. This CDR3 spans 13 amino acids. The CDR3: CASSPSEGSPLHF. The CDR3 bases are TGCGCCAGCAGCCCCTCAGAGGGGTCACCCCTCCACTTT.